Detailed here is one T cell receptor beta chain. Sequenced by immunoSEQ multiplex PCR; TCRdb stores in-frame clones only, minus some. The table has fewer than 3,000 clones, roughly nine tenths seen once. This record belongs to a study of blood T cell repertoires in COVID-19. Study-wide context: Samples taken during acute and convalescent COVID-19 were collected in the United States, Italy and Spain.

After removal of 6 bases from V and 7 bases from J, the junction contained 12 bases not matched to a gene. Per the germline V gene, CDR1 is SQVTM and CDR2 is ANQGSEA. The CDR3 is 13 amino acids. Sequences were obtained from peripheral blood. The receptor was isolated from a man in his 70s with active COVID-19. The chain is built from TRBV29-1 and TRBJ2-7, with 7 nucleotides matching TRBD2. For the CDR3, the DNA is TGCAGCGTAGCGGGGAGGGAGAGGCGAGAGCAGTACTTC. Its translation is CSVAGRERREQYF.